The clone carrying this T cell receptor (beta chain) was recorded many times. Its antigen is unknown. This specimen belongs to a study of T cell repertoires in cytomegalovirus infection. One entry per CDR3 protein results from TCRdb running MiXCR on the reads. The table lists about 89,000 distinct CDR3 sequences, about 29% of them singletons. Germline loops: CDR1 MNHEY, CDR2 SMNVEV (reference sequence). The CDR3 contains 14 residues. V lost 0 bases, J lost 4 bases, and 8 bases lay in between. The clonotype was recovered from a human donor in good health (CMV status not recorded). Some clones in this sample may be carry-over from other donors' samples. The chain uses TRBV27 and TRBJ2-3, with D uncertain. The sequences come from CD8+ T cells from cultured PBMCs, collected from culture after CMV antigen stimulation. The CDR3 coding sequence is TGTGCCAGCAGTTTATCCCCCTTAGCAGATACGCAGTATTTT. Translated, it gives CASSLSPLADTQYF.